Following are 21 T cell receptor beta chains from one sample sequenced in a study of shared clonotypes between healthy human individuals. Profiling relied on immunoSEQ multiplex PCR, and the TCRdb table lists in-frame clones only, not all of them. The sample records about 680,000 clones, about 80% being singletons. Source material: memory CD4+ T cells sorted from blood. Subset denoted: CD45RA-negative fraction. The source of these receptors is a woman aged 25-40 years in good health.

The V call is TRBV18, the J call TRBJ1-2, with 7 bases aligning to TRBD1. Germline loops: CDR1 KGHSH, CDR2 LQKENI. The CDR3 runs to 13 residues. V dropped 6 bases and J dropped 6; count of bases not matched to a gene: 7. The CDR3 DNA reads TGTGCCAGCTCTGGCGACAGGGACCATGGCTACACCTTC. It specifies CASSGDRDHGYTF. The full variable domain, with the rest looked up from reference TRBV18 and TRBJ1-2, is NAGVMQNPRHLVRRRGQEARLRCSPMKGHSHVYWYRQLPEEGLKFMVYLQKENIIDESGMPKERFSAEFPKEGPSILRIQQVVRGDSAAYFCASSGDRDHGYTFGSGTRLTVV.

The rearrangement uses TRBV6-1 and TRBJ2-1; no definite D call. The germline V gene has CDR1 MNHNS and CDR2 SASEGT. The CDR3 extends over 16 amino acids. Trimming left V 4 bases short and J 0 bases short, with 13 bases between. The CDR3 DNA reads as TGTGCCAGCAGTGCGAATCGGCGGAGCTCCTACAATGAGCAGTTCTTC. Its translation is CASSANRRSSYNEQFF.

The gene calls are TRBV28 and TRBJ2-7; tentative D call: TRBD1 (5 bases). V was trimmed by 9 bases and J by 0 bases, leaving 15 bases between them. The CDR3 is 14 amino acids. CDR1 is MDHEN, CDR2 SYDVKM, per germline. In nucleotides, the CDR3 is TGTGCCAGTCTCATGGGGCGCGGCTCCTACGAGCAGTACTTC. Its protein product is CASLMGRGSYEQYF.

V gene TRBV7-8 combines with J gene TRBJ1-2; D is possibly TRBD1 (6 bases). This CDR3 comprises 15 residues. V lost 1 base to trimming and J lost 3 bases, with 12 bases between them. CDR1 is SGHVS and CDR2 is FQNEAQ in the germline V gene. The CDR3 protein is CASSLVGRGDYGYTF. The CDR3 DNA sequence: TGTGCCAGCAGCTTAGTGGGCAGGGGTGACTATGGCTACACCTTC.

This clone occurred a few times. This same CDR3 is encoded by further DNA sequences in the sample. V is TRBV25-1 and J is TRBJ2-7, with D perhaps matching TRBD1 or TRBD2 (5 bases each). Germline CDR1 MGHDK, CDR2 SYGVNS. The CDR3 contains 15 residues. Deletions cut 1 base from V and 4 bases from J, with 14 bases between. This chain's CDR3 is CASSEWGSGPYEQYF. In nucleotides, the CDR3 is TGTGCCAGCAGTGAATGGGGGTCAGGACCTTACGAGCAGTACTTC.

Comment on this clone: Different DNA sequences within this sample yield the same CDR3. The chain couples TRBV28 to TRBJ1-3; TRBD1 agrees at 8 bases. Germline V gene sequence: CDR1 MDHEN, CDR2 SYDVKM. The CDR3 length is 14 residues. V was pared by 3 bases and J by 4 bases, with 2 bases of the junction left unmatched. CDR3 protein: CASSFRGLGNTIYF. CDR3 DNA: TGTGCCAGCAGTTTCAGGGGGCTAGGAAACACCATATATTTT.

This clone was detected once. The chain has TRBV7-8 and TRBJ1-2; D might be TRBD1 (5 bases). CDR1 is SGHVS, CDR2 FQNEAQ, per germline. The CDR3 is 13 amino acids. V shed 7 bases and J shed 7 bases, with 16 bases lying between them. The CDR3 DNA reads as TGTGCCAGCACCGATAGTCAGGGCCGTGGCTACACCTTC. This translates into CASTDSQGRGYTF.

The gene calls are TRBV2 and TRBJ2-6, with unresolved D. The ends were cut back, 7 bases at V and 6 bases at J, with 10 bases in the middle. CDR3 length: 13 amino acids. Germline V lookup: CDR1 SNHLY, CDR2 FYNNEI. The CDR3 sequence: CASTLVQANVLTF. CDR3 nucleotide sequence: TGTGCCAGCACCCTTGTTCAGGCCAACGTCCTGACTTTC.

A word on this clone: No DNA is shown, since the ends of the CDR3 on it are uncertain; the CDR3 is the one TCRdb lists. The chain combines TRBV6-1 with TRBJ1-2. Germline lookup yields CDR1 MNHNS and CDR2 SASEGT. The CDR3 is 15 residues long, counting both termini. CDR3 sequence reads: CASSEDLRAGFGYTF.

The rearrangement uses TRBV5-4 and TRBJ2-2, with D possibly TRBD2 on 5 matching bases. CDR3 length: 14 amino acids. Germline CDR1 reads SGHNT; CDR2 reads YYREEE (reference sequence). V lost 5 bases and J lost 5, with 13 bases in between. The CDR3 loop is CASSPRRGTGELFF. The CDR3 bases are TGTGCCAGCAGTCCCCGACGAGGGACCGGGGAGCTGTTTTTT.

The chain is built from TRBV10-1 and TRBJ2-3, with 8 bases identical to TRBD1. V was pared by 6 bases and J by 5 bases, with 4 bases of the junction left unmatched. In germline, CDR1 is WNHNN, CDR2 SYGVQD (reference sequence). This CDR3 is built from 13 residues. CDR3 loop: CASSDGQGDTQYF. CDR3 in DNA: TGCGCCAGCAGCGACGGACAGGGAGATACGCAGTATTTT.

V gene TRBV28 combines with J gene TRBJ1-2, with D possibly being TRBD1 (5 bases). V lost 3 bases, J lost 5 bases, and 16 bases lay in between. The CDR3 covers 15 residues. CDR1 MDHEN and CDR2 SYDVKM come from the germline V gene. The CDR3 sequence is CASSLRGPTGYGYTF. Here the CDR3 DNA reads TGTGCCAGCAGTTTGAGGGGACCCACGGGGTATGGCTACACCTTC.

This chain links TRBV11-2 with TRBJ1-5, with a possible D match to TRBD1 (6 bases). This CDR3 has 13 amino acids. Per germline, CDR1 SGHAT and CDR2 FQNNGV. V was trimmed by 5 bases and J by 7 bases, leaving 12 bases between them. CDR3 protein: CASSQNQGQPQHF. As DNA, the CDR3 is TGTGCCAGCAGCCAGAACCAGGGGCAGCCCCAGCATTTT.

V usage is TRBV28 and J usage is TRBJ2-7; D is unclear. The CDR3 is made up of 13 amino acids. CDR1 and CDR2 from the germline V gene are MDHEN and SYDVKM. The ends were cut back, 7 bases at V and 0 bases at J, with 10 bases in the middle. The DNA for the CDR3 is TGTGCCAGCATTAAGACGAGCTCCTACGAGCAGTACTTC. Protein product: CASIKTSSYEQYF.

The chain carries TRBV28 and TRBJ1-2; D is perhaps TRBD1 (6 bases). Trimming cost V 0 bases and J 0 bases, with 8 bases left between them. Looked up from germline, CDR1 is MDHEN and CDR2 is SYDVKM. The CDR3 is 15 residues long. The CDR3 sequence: CASSLWDRANYGYTF. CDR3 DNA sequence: TGTGCCAGCAGTTTATGGGACAGAGCTAACTATGGCTACACCTTC.

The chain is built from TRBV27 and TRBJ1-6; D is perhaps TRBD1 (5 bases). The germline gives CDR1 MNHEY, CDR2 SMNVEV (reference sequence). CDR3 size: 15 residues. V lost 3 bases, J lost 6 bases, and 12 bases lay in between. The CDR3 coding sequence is TGTGCCAGCAGTTTTAGAGGAAGGGGTAATTCACCCCTCCACTTT. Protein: CASSFRGRGNSPLHF.

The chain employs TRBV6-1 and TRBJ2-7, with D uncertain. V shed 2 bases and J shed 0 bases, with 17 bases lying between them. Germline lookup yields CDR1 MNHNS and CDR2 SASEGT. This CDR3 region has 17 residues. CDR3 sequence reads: CASSEYHGRSFSYEQYF. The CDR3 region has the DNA TGTGCCAGCAGTGAATATCACGGCAGATCGTTCTCCTACGAGCAGTACTTC.

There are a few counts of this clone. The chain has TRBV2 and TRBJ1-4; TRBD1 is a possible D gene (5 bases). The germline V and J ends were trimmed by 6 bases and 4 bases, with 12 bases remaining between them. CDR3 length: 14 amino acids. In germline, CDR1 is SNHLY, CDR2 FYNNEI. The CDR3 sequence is CASSEGGVNEKLFF. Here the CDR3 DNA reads TGTGCCAGCAGCGAGGGAGGGGTTAATGAAAAACTGTTTTTT.

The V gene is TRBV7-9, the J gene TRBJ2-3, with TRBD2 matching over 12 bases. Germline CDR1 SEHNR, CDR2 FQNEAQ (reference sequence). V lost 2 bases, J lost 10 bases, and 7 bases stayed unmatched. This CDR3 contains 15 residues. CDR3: CASSLLAGGPNPQYF. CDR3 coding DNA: TGTGCCAGCAGCTTACTAGCGGGAGGGCCTAATCCGCAGTATTTT.

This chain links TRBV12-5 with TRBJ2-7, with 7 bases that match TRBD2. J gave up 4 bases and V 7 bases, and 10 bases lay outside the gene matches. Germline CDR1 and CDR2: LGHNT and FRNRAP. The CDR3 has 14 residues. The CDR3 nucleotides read TGTGCTAGTGCTGAAGCGGGAAGCTCTTACGAGCAGTACTTC. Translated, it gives CASAEAGSSYEQYF.

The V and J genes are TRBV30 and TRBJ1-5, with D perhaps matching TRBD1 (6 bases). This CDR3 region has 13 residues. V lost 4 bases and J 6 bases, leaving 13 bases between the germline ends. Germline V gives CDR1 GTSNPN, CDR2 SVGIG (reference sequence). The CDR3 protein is CAWTGGGGQPQHF. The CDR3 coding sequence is TGTGCCTGGACCGGGGGCGGGGGTCAGCCCCAGCATTTT.